These 27 T cell receptor beta chains came from one sample sequenced in a study of blood T cells in healthy people across ages (dated by TCRdb to 2013 to 2016). Libraries were made using 5' RACE. TCRdb names Illumina HiSeq 2500 as the instrument used. A second PCR of roughly 6 to 12 cycles was performed with a sample-barcoded 5' primer and a J-beta primer mix. In TCRdb, the public reads were trimmed at Q25 with fastp and aligned with MiXCR, with productive beta chains retained. Records with the same CDR3 protein are collapsed into one entry carrying the most frequent genes and DNA. This sample has some 750,000 distinct CDR3 sequences in its table, and approximately 22% of those were observed once. The ten most abundant clones make up about 20% of the sample. Sequencing was done on a sample of blood. All receptors come from a man aged 65-85 years in good health.

This clonotype showed up many times. The chain couples TRBV29-1 to TRBJ2-3, with D possibly called TRBD1 or TRBD2 (5 bases each). The CDR3 sequence is 14 residues long. Trimming pared 5 bases from V and 2 bases from J, leaving 14 bases between. Germline assignment: CDR1 SQVTM and CDR2 ANQGSEA. The CDR3 bases are TGCAGCGTTACGGACGGGACCATCACAGATACGCAGTATTTT. Translating it yields CSVTDGTITDTQYF.

This chain uses TRBV9 with TRBJ2-3, with a tentative D call TRBD1 (5 bases). V lost 0 bases and J lost 7, with 15 bases in between. The CDR3 is 15 amino acids. Germline V CDR1 and CDR2: SGDLS, YYNGEE. This CDR3 reads CASSVAVQGRNTQYF. DNA of the CDR3: TGTGCCAGCAGCGTAGCGGTCCAGGGTCGGAATACGCAGTATTTT.

This rearrangement joins TRBV4-2 to TRBJ2-5; D is unclear. Judging by the DNA end, TRBJ2-1 fits better; the J call may be wrong. Germline V gene sequence: CDR1 LGHNA, CDR2 YNFKEQ. The CDR3 extends over 13 amino acids. The CDR3 region has the DNA TGTGCCAGCAGCCAAGACCCTGCACTTGAGCAGTTCTTC. Protein: CASSQDPALEQFF.

The chain joins TRBV11-3 to TRBJ1-4; no clear D. Germline CDR1 and CDR2: SGHNT and YENEEA. The CDR3 totals 14 residues. Trimming pared 5 bases from V and 9 bases from J, leaving 16 bases between. CDR3 sequence reads: CASSLLPGSQKLFF. The CDR3 bases are TGTGCCAGCAGCCTTCTACCGGGGAGCCAAAAACTGTTTTTT.

The table lists this clonotype with a few counts. The chain uses TRBV5-1 and TRBJ2-5, with D uncertain. Trimming removed 4 bases from V and 1 base from J, with 8 bases in between. Germline V gives CDR1 SGHRS, CDR2 YFSETQ. There are 13 residues in the CDR3. The CDR3 sequence is CASSGMLQETQYF. CDR3 DNA: TGCGCCAGCAGCGGCATGCTCCAAGAGACCCAGTACTTC.

This clonotype has only a few counts. A read error may explain this, as a much larger clone is one base away. The genes are TRBV4-1 and TRBJ2-5, with D tentatively TRBD2 (6 bases). V was cut by 5 bases and J by 1 base, with 8 bases left in between. Germline assignment: CDR1 MGHRA and CDR2 YSYEKL. The CDR3 sequence is 13 residues long. CDR3 region: CASSWGVQETQYF. For the CDR3, the DNA is TGCGCCAGCAGCTGGGGGGTCCAAGAGACCCAGTACTTC.

This clonotype was seen more than once but under ten times. The CDR3 DNA is TGTGCTAGTGGAACGGGGGGCACTGAAGCTTTCTTT. Its translation is CASGTGGTEAFF. V gene TRBV12-5 combines with J gene TRBJ1-1, with a tentative D call TRBD1 (5 bases). Germline V gene lookup returns CDR1 LGHNT and CDR2 FRNRAP. CDR3 length: 12 amino acids. V gave up 6 bases and J gave up 4 bases, with 9 bases separating them.

The chain uses TRBV29-1 and TRBJ2-1; the D gene is possibly TRBD2 (6 bases). The ends were cut back, 6 bases at V and 0 bases at J, with 9 bases in the middle. The V gene's germline CDR1 is SQVTM and CDR2 ANQGSEA. The CDR3 extends over 13 amino acids. The CDR3: CSVTSLSYNEQFF. The CDR3 DNA sequence: TGCAGCGTAACTAGCCTCTCCTACAATGAGCAGTTCTTC.

CDR3 coding DNA: TGTGCCAGCAGTGTCCTAGCGGGGAAAGGGTACGAGCAGTACTTC. Amino acid sequence: CASSVLAGKGYEQYF. The chain is built from TRBV28 and TRBJ2-7, with 9 bases identical to TRBD2. This CDR3 has 15 amino acids. Trimming took 5 bases from V and 4 from J; bases not matched to a gene: 9. Germline CDR1 and CDR2: MDHEN and SYDVKM.

In its sample, this clonotype was seen a few times. The chain is built from TRBV12-3 or TRBV12-4 and TRBJ1-5; a possible D gene is TRBD1 (5 bases). The CDR3 covers 13 residues. V was clipped by 4 bases and J by 6 bases, with 10 bases between them. CDR3 in DNA: TGTGCCAGCAGTTCTCGGGGGGGTCAGCCCCAGCATTTT. Translating gives CASSSRGGQPQHF.

The genes are TRBV19 and TRBJ2-3; D gene uncertain. Trimming stripped 9 bases from V and 4 bases from J, with 17 bases between. The CDR3 has 14 residues. Germline V lookup: CDR1 LNHDA, CDR2 SQIVND (reference sequence). CDR3 region: CASKRREGPDTQYF. CDR3 bases: TGTGCCAGCAAAAGGAGAGAAGGGCCAGATACGCAGTATTTT.

Comment on this clonotype: One end of the junction does not line up with germline, which may come from a read error. This chain links TRBV7-9 with TRBJ2-3; D possibly corresponds to TRBD2 (6 bases). This CDR3 comprises 14 residues. CDR1 SEHNR and CDR2 FQNEAQ come from the germline V gene (reference sequence). The CDR3, as DNA: TGTGCCAGCAGCCCGGGGGTTAGCACAGATACGCGGTATTTT. Its translation is CASSPGVSTDTRYF.

The V call is TRBV12-3 or TRBV12-4, the J call TRBJ2-2, with D hard to call. V gave up 3 bases and J gave up 6 bases, with 14 bases separating them. The CDR3 sequence is 15 residues long. The CDR3 reads CASSFWQLGSGELFF. The CDR3 DNA sequence: TGTGCCAGCAGTTTTTGGCAGCTTGGGTCCGGGGAGCTGTTTTTT.

V and J are TRBV29-1 and TRBJ2-1, with 10 bases matching TRBD1. V lost 4 bases, J lost 16 bases, and 13 bases stayed unmatched. Germline V gene data show CDR1 as SQVTM and CDR2 as ANQGSEA. CDR3 length equals 13 residues. CDR3 coding DNA: TGCAGCGTTGCCCGGGAGTCGGGACAGGGGTCATTCTTC. It yields the protein CSVARESGQGSFF.

This clonotype was detected a few times. The rearrangement joins TRBV7-2 to TRBJ2-4; 11 nucleotides agree with TRBD2. Germline CDR1 is SGHTA and CDR2 is FQGNSA. J lost 0 bases, V lost 5 bases, and 12 bases had no gene match. CDR3 length: 19 amino acids. In DNA, the CDR3 is TGTGCCAGCAGCGACCCGACTAGCGGGGACCTGCTAGCCAAAAACATTCAGTACTTC. Translation: CASSDPTSGDLLAKNIQYF.

The V call is TRBV11-3, the J call TRBJ2-1, with 8 bases aligning to TRBD2. Germline values: CDR1 SGHNT, CDR2 YENEEA. V shed 4 bases, J shed 7 bases, and the junction held 18 bases outside the gene matches. CDR3 length: 18 amino acids. The CDR3 nucleotides are TGTGCCAGCAGCTCGAAGAGGGTGTTAAGCGGGGGTCGGAATGAGCAGTTCTTC. This codes for CASSSKRVLSGGRNEQFF.

This sequence joins TRBV5-1 and TRBJ1-5; D gene unclear. The CDR3 totals 15 residues. V lost 2 bases and J lost 3, with 12 bases in between. CDR1 and CDR2 from the germline V gene are SGHRS and YFSETQ. The CDR3 DNA is TGCGCCAGCAGCTTTGGCGACCGAGACAATCAGCCCCAGCATTTT. Amino acids: CASSFGDRDNQPQHF.

This clonotype was observed many times. This chain uses TRBV7-7 with TRBJ2-2; perhaps TRBD2 as D (6 bases). The germline CDR1 and CDR2 sequences are SSHAT and FNYEAQ (reference sequence). V gave up 1 base and J gave up 0 bases, with 12 bases separating them. The length of the CDR3 is 17 residues. The CDR3 nucleotides are TGTGCCAGCAGCTTAGGACTAGTAACCACGAACACCGGGGAGCTGTTTTTT. Protein: CASSLGLVTTNTGELFF.

This clonotype showed up many times. This CDR3 reads CASSLVGSTGELFF. CDR3 DNA: TGTGCCAGCAGCTTAGTGGGTTCCACCGGGGAGCTGTTTTTT. This chain joins TRBV5-5 and TRBJ2-2; the D is unclear. Trimming cost V 2 bases and J 4 bases, with 9 bases left between them. The CDR3 totals 14 residues. The germline V gene has CDR1 SGHKS and CDR2 YYEKEE (reference sequence).

V and J are TRBV5-1 and TRBJ2-1; 8 bases map to TRBD2. Germline V gene lookup returns CDR1 SGHRS and CDR2 YFSETQ. V gave up 5 bases and J gave up 2 bases; unmatched junction bases: 3. This CDR3 region has 14 residues. The CDR3 DNA reads as TGCGCCAGCAGTAGCGGGGAAACCTACAATGAGCAGTTCTTC. The encoded protein is CASSSGETYNEQFF. The full variable domain, in which reference TRBV5-1 and TRBJ2-1 provide the parts outside the CDR3, is KAGVTQTPRYLIKTRGQQVTLSCSPISGHRSVSWYQQTPGQGLQFLFEYFSETQRNKGNFPGRFSGRQFSNSRSEMNVSTLELGDSALYLCASSSGETYNEQFFGPGTRLTVL.

The J gene is TRBJ2-5, the V gene TRBV18, with 9 bases aligning to TRBD2. The end of the DNA is better explained by TRBJ2-1, so the J call may be wrong. The germline V gene encodes CDR1 KGHSH and CDR2 LQKENI. There are 19 residues in the CDR3. The CDR3 reads CATHYGGWLAGQNQGEQFF. CDR3 in DNA: TGTGCCACCCACTACGGGGGATGGCTAGCGGGACAGAATCAGGGTGAGCAGTTCTTC.

This clonotype was counted between two and nine times. At one of its ends the junction is not consistent with the germline gene, which may arise from a read error. The rearrangement uses TRBV5-1 and TRBJ2-5, with D possibly matching TRBD2 (5 bases). Germline V lookup: CDR1 SGHRS, CDR2 YFSETQ. CDR3 size: 12 residues. The CDR3 loop is CASSFPPGERFF. The DNA of the CDR3 is TGCGCCAGCAGCTTCCCCCCGGGCGAGCGGTTCTTC.

V is TRBV29-1 and J is TRBJ2-5, with unresolved D. The last part of the DNA fits TRBJ2-7 better; the J call may be wrong. Germline CDR1 is SQVTM and CDR2 is ANQGSEA. The CDR3 is 9 residues long. CDR3 protein: CSVGYEQYV. The CDR3 DNA follows: TGCAGCGTTGGGTACGAGCAGTACGTC.

The chain employs TRBV5-1 and TRBJ2-1; D is perhaps TRBD1 (5 bases). The CDR3 totals 16 residues. The V end lost 4 bases, the J end lost 9 bases, and 23 bases lay between the germline ends. The germline gives CDR1 SGHRS, CDR2 YFSETQ. CDR3 nucleotides: TGCGCCAGCAGCAACCCTCGGCGACAGAAGATGATTGAGCAGTTCTTC. It is translated as CASSNPRRQKMIEQFF.

The V and J genes are TRBV20-1 and TRBJ2-1; TRBD1 aligns across 8 bases. Trimming removed 1 base from V and 13 bases from J; junction bases left unmatched: 15. The CDR3 has 15 residues. The V gene's germline CDR1 is DFQATT and CDR2 SNEGSKA (reference sequence). CDR3 sequence reads: CSARVGTGSFGIQFF. DNA of the CDR3: TGCAGTGCTAGAGTTGGGACAGGTTCTTTTGGGATACAGTTCTTC.

CDR3 nucleotide sequence: TGTGCCACCAGCAGAGGTAGCACAGATACGCAGTATTTT. The encoded protein is CATSRGSTDTQYF. The chain uses TRBV15 and TRBJ2-3; no definite D call. This CDR3 is built from 13 residues. CDR1 LNHNV and CDR2 YYDKDF come from the germline V gene (reference sequence). Trimming shortened V by 1 base and J by 0 bases, and 2 bases separated the two germline ends. Full variable domain (outside the CDR3, taken from reference TRBV15 and TRBJ2-3): DAMVIQNPRYQVTQFGKPVTLSCSQTLNHNVMYWYQQKSSQAPKLLFHYYDKDFNNEADTPDNFQSRRPNTSFCFLDIRSPGLGDTAMYLCATSRGSTDTQYFGPGTRLTVL.

The chain joins TRBV3-1 to TRBJ2-4; D ambiguous. Trimming removed 2 bases from V and 5 bases from J, with 13 bases in between. Germline-derived CDR1 and CDR2 are LGHDT and YNNKEL (reference sequence). The CDR3 has 15 residues. The CDR3, as DNA: TGTGCCAGCAGCCAACAGGTCCGGTCTCAAAACATTCAGTACTTC. Its translation is CASSQQVRSQNIQYF.